These 5 T cell receptor beta chains were all obtained from the same sample, sequenced in a study of cytomegalovirus exposure and HLA in healthy donors. With 60 Vbeta and 13 Jbeta primers, the PCR was carried out. The repertoire was sequenced with immunoSEQ multiplex PCR; TCRdb's copy has only in-frame clones and lacks some. The sample includes roughly 130,000 clones, 65% to 75% seen only once; the top ten take approximately 5.4%. Specimen: PBMCs. These receptors were collected from a woman in her forties or fifties in good health and CMV-seropositive.

The V gene is TRBV7-9, the J gene TRBJ2-7; D gene ambiguous. V was trimmed by 5 bases and J by 5 bases, leaving 13 bases between them. The CDR3 covers 13 residues. Germline CDR1 is SEHNR and CDR2 is FQNEAQ (reference sequence). CDR3 in amino acids: CASSLPFPHEQYF. DNA of the CDR3: TGTGCCAGCAGCCTTCCTTTCCCTCACGAGCAGTACTTC.

The V and J genes are TRBV6-5 and TRBJ2-7; 8 positions match TRBD1. Germline V gives CDR1 MNHEY, CDR2 SVGAGI. The length of the CDR3 is 15 residues. After removal of 5 bases from V and 0 bases from J, the junction contained 6 bases not matched to a gene. CDR3 sequence reads: CASSRDRPSSYEQYF. CDR3 in DNA: TGTGCCAGCAGTCGGGACAGGCCTAGCTCCTACGAGCAGTACTTC.

The genes are TRBV19 and TRBJ1-1, with D perhaps matching TRBD1 (5 bases). CDR1 is LNHDA and CDR2 is SQIVND in the germline V gene (reference sequence). The CDR3 is 16 amino acids. Trimming took 3 bases from V and 1 from J, leaving 15 bases between them. The CDR3 region has the DNA TGTGCCAGTAGTATGTGGGCGGTAGGACAGAACACTGAAGCTTTCTTT. Translated: CASSMWAVGQNTEAFF. The full variable domain, completed using reference TRBV19 and TRBJ1-1, is DGGITQSPKYLFRKEGQNVTLSCEQNLNHDAMYWYRQDPGQGLRLIYYSQIVNDFQKGDIAEGYSVSREKKESFPLTVTSAQKNPTAFYLCASSMWAVGQNTEAFFGQGTRLTVV.

The V call is TRBV5-1, the J call TRBJ2-1; 8 nucleotides line up with TRBD1. The CDR3 is 15 residues long. The V gene end was trimmed by 4 bases and the J gene end by 2 bases; junction bases not matched to a gene: 5. CDR1 SGHRS and CDR2 YFSETQ come from the germline V gene. CDR3 nucleotide sequence: TGCGCCAGCAGCCTACAGGGGGAAGCCTACAATGAGCAGTTCTTC. Residues: CASSLQGEAYNEQFF.

The chain recombines TRBV19 with TRBJ2-7, with 11 bases aligning to TRBD2. With 3 bases clipped from V and 0 bases from J, the junction kept 4 bases outside the gene matches. CDR3 size: 16 residues. The germline V gene has CDR1 LNHDA and CDR2 SQIVND (reference sequence). CDR3: CASSMTSGASSYEQYF. CDR3 sequence (DNA): TGTGCCAGTAGTATGACTAGCGGGGCGAGCTCCTACGAGCAGTACTTC.